One and the same sample provided the 23 T cell receptor beta chains below, sequenced in a study of blood T cell repertoires in COVID-19. The protocol was immunoSEQ multiplex PCR, while the TCRdb copy is restricted to in-frame clones and leaves out a portion. This table has around 400,000 clones, around nine tenths appearing once. The sample was PBMCs or T cells enriched from blood (not recorded which). These receptor sequences come from a woman younger than 30 who had been exposed to COVID-19.

The chain carries TRBV2 and TRBJ2-7; 7 bases align to TRBD1. CDR1 is SNHLY and CDR2 is FYNNEI in the germline V gene. The CDR3 spans 12 residues. J was trimmed by 2 bases and V by 8 bases; bases with no gene match: 3. In nucleotides, the CDR3 is TGTGCCAGCTGGGACAGTCCCTACGAGCAGTACTTC. It encodes CASWDSPYEQYF.

The chain joins TRBV27 to TRBJ1-5; 7 bases are a match to TRBD1. Germline CDR1 is MNHEY and CDR2 is SMNVEV (reference sequence). V was pared by 6 bases and J by 2 bases, with 1 base of the junction left unmatched. CDR3 length: 13 residues. The CDR3 is CASRGTGNQPQHF. The CDR3 bases are TGTGCCAGCAGGGGGACAGGCAATCAGCCCCAGCATTTT.

The chain employs TRBV19 and TRBJ2-5, with 7 bases matching TRBD1. The V and J ends lost 4 bases and 2 bases, in that order; junction bases with no gene match: 4. Germline CDR1 LNHDA, CDR2 SQIVND (reference sequence). The CDR3 is 14 amino acids. This chain's CDR3 is CASSTRGQQETQYF. The CDR3 coding sequence is TGTGCCAGTAGTACCAGGGGACAGCAAGAGACCCAGTACTTC.

The V and J genes are TRBV13 and TRBJ2-7; 10 bases map to TRBD2. The CDR3 loop spans 16 amino acids. The ends lost 0 bases at V and 0 bases at J; junction bases unmatched: 2. Germline CDR1 PRHDT, CDR2 FYEKMQ (reference sequence). CDR3 in amino acids: CASSLGLAGPSYEQYF. CDR3 bases: TGTGCCAGCAGCTTAGGACTAGCGGGGCCCTCCTACGAGCAGTACTTC.

V usage is TRBV28 and J usage is TRBJ2-7; 7 bases line up with TRBD1. Germline values: CDR1 MDHEN, CDR2 SYDVKM. This CDR3 spans 13 amino acids. The V and J ends lost 6 bases and 2 bases, in that order; junction bases with no gene match: 4. The CDR3 spells CASSEGQTYEQYF. Here the CDR3 DNA reads TGTGCCAGCAGCGAGGGACAGACCTACGAGCAGTACTTC.

Details on this clone: Other DNA sequences in the sample encode the same CDR3. This chain links TRBV28 with TRBJ2-3, with TRBD2 as a possible D gene (6 bases). The CDR3 loop spans 14 amino acids. Trimming cost V 3 bases and J 3 bases, with 10 bases left between them. Germline CDR1 reads MDHEN; CDR2 reads SYDVKM. The CDR3 here is CASSLGGKTDTQYF. The CDR3 region has the DNA TGTGCCAGCAGTTTGGGCGGGAAAACAGATACGCAGTATTTT.

This clone is a singleton in its sample. The chain combines TRBV9 with TRBJ1-2; D is ambiguous. CDR3 length: 16 residues. V lost 0 bases and J lost 7, with 19 bases in between. Per germline, CDR1 SGDLS and CDR2 YYNGEE. CDR3 loop: CASSVEGGGQSSGYTF. The DNA of the CDR3 is TGTGCCAGCAGCGTAGAAGGAGGTGGGCAGTCTTCTGGCTACACCTTC.

V and J are TRBV28 and TRBJ1-5, with TRBD1 matching 10 bases. The germline V gene encodes CDR1 MDHEN and CDR2 SYDVKM. V trimming: 7 bases; J trimming: 5 bases; junction bases outside the gene matches: 8. This CDR3 comprises 15 residues. The CDR3 nucleotides read TGTGCCAGCAAACCGGGACAGGGGTTGTATCAGCCCCAGCATTTT. Residues: CASKPGQGLYQPQHF.

This clone was picked up a small number of times. This sequence joins TRBV6-5 and TRBJ2-3; 8 bases fit TRBD2. With V trimmed by 2 bases and J by 7 bases, 11 bases remained unmatched. This CDR3 is 16 amino acids long. Germline V lookup: CDR1 MNHEY, CDR2 SVGAGI. CDR3 loop: CASSYTWSAGVNTQYF. The CDR3 coding sequence is TGTGCCAGCAGTTACACCTGGTCAGCGGGAGTAAATACGCAGTATTTT.

The genes are TRBV3-1 (or the pseudogene TRBV3-2) and TRBJ2-5, with D possibly matching TRBD2 (7 bases). The CDR3 is 17 amino acids. Germline V CDR1 and CDR2: LGHDT, YNNKEL (reference sequence). Deletions cut 6 bases from V and 2 bases from J, with 22 bases between. The DNA for the CDR3 is TGTGCCAGCAGGAAAAGGGGGAGGCGGGAGCGGCAAGAGACCCAGTACTTC. Its protein product is CASRKRGRRERQETQYF.

J is TRBJ2-1 and V is TRBV19; D may be TRBD1 (6 bases). Trimming took off 3 bases at V and 7 bases at J, with 10 bases between the two ends. The CDR3 runs 13 residues. Germline V lookup: CDR1 LNHDA, CDR2 SQIVND (reference sequence). CDR3 amino acids: CASSMTGTNEQFF. The CDR3 coding sequence is TGTGCCAGTAGTATGACCGGGACAAATGAGCAGTTCTTC.

This clone was observed once. The chain has TRBV7-8 and TRBJ1-3; D is perhaps TRBD1 (5 bases). Germline CDR1 SGHVS, CDR2 FQNEAQ. The CDR3 runs 17 residues. V lost 2 bases, J lost 0 bases, and 14 bases lay in between. CDR3 sequence: CASSLFGTGSSGNTIYF. CDR3 nucleotides: TGTGCCAGCAGCTTATTTGGAACAGGATCCTCTGGAAACACCATATATTTT.

This rearrangement joins TRBV6-1 to TRBJ2-1; 7 nucleotides align to TRBD1. V trimming: 2 bases; J trimming: 9 bases; junction bases outside the gene matches: 7. Germline CDR1 and CDR2: MNHNS and SASEGT. The CDR3 spans 14 residues. CDR3 DNA sequence: TGTGCCAGCAGTGAACCGGGACAGTTGGGTGAGCAGTTCTTC. Its translation is CASSEPGQLGEQFF.

The chain links TRBV5-4 to TRBJ1-1; 10 positions agree with TRBD1. The CDR3 consists of 15 residues. Germline values: CDR1 SGHNT, CDR2 YYREEE (reference sequence). Losses at the gene ends were 4 bases for V and 8 bases for J; bases not matched to a gene: 11. The CDR3 DNA is TGTGCCAGCAGCCGATTCCGGGACAGGGGAGGGGAAGCTTTCTTT. Amino acids: CASSRFRDRGGEAFF.

The chain uses TRBV4-1 and TRBJ1-2; the D is unclear. The CDR3 loop spans 16 amino acids. Trimming took off 1 base at V and 5 bases at J, with 17 bases between the two ends. Germline V lookup: CDR1 MGHRA, CDR2 YSYEKL. Written as DNA, the CDR3 is TGCGCCAGCAGCCAAGGGAATGGGCCAACCGCGTATGGCTACACCTTC. It encodes CASSQGNGPTAYGYTF.

The chain joins TRBV15 to TRBJ2-3; 7 bases match TRBD1. Trimming removed 6 bases from V and 2 bases from J; junction bases left unmatched: 8. CDR1 and CDR2 from the germline V gene are LNHNV and YYDKDF (reference sequence). The length of the CDR3 is 15 residues. The chain's CDR3 is CATSTRTGITDTQYF. CDR3 nucleotides: TGTGCCACCAGTACTCGGACAGGAATCACAGATACGCAGTATTTT.

The gene calls are TRBV13 and TRBJ2-3, with 7 bases matching TRBD2. V shed 5 bases and J 4 bases; nucleotides not matched to a gene: 12. The CDR3 is 16 amino acids. Germline CDR1 and CDR2: PRHDT and FYEKMQ (reference sequence). CDR3 in DNA: TGTGCCAGCAGCACCTTCGCTAGCGGTGGTGCAGATACGCAGTATTTT. Its translation is CASSTFASGGADTQYF.

The chain carries TRBV11-2 and TRBJ2-7; 7 positions agree with TRBD2. This CDR3 spans 16 amino acids. Germline-derived CDR1 and CDR2 are SGHAT and FQNNGV. V was pared by 0 bases and J by 5 bases, with 10 bases of the junction left unmatched. The CDR3: CASSLELGGRRNEQYF. CDR3 sequence (DNA): TGTGCCAGCAGCTTAGAGCTGGGAGGGCGAAGGAACGAGCAGTACTTC.

CDR3 loop: CASSFSPGKGETQYF. CDR3 DNA sequence: TGTGCCAGCAGTTTTTCCCCGGGAAAGGGAGAGACCCAGTACTTC. The chain is built from TRBV28 and TRBJ2-5; D is possibly TRBD2 (5 bases). This CDR3 region has 15 residues. Trimming took 3 bases from V and 4 from J, leaving 15 bases between them. CDR1 MDHEN and CDR2 SYDVKM come from the germline V gene.

This clone appeared a single time. The chain links TRBV28 to TRBJ2-7; tentatively, D is TRBD2 (6 bases). Between the trimmed V and J ends, which lost 6 bases and 5 bases, there was a span of 14 bases. The CDR3 consists of 13 residues. The germline V gene has CDR1 MDHEN and CDR2 SYDVKM. The DNA of the CDR3 is TGTGCCAGCAGCCAAGGAGGGGACCACGAGCAGTACTTC. Residues: CASSQGGDHEQYF.

The rearrangement uses TRBV6-2 or TRBV6-3 and TRBJ1-2; 10 bases match TRBD1. Germline V gene sequence: CDR1 MNHEY, CDR2 SVGEGT. The CDR3 has 19 residues. The junction had 17 bases not matched to a gene; V was cut back by 2 bases and J by 5 bases. CDR3 nucleotide sequence: TGTGCCAGCAGTTACCCTCGCCGGGACAGGGGCCTTCTAGTGTATGGCTACACCTTC. As protein: CASSYPRRDRGLLVYGYTF.

The chain uses TRBV29-1 and TRBJ1-3; D remains unclear. CDR3 length: 15 amino acids. From germline, CDR1 is SQVTM and CDR2 ANQGSEA. Trimming removed 4 bases at V and 3 bases at J, with 16 bases between. This CDR3 reads CSVGYRVYGGNTIYF. The CDR3, as DNA: TGCAGCGTTGGCTACCGGGTCTATGGTGGAAACACCATATATTTT.

This clone was detected once. J is TRBJ2-2 and V is TRBV7-7; weak D call: TRBD1 (6 bases). V lost 1 base and J lost 1, with 10 bases in between. Germline V gene lookup returns CDR1 SSHAT and CDR2 FNYEAQ (reference sequence). This CDR3 has 16 amino acids. The CDR3 protein is CASSLGTGMNTGELFF. CDR3 nucleotides: TGTGCCAGCAGCTTAGGAACAGGGATGAACACCGGGGAGCTGTTTTTT.